This TCR beta chain came from a study of blood T cell repertoires in COVID-19. The repertoire was sequenced with immunoSEQ multiplex PCR; TCRdb's copy has only in-frame clones and lacks some. Here the sample spans approximately 150,000 clones, 84% being singletons. This clonotype originated in a man aged 55 to 70 with active or convalescent COVID-19. Sequenced sample: peripheral blood.

CDR3 residues: CASSLAPSGGNTGELFF. CDR3 nucleotide sequence: TGTGCCAGCAGCTTGGCCCCTAGCGGAGGTAACACCGGGGAGCTGTTTTTT. The chain couples TRBV5-4 to TRBJ2-2; TRBD2 aligns across 7 bases. Germline V lookup: CDR1 SGHNT, CDR2 YYREEE (reference sequence). The CDR3 loop spans 17 amino acids. The V gene end was trimmed by 0 bases and the J gene end by 2 bases; junction bases not matched to a gene: 7.